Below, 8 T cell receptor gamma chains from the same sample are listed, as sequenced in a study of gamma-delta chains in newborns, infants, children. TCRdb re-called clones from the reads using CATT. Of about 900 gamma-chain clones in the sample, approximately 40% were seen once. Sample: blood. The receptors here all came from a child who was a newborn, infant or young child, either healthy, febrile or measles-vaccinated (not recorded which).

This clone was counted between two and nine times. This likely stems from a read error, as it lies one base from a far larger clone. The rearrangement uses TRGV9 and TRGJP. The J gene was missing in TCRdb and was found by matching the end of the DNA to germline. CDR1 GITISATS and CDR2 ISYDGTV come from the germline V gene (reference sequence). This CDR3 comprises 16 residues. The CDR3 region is CALWGVQELGKKIKVF. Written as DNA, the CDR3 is TGTGCCTTGTGGGGGGTGCAAGAGTTGGGCAAAAAAATCAAGGTATTT.

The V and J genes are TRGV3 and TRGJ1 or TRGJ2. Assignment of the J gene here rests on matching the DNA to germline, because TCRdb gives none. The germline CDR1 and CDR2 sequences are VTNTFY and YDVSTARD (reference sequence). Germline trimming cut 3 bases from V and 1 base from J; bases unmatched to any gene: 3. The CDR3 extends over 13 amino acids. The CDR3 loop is CATWDPNYYKKLF. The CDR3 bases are TGTGCCACCTGGGACCCTAATTATTATAAGAAACTCTTT.

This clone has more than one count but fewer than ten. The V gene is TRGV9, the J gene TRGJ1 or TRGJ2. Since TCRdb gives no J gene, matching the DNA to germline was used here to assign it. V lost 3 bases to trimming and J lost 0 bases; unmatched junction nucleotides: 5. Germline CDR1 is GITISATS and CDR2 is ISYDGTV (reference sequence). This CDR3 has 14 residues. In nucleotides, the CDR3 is TGTGCCTTGTGGGAGTTCCGGAATTATTATAAGAAACTCTTT. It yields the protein CALWEFRNYYKKLF.

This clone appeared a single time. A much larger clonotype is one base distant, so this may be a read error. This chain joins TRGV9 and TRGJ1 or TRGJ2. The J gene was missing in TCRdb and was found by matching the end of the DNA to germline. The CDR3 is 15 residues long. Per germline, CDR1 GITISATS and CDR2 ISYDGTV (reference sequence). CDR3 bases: TGTGCCTCGTGGGAGGAAGGAGTTAGATATTATAAGAAACTCTTT. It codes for CASWEEGVRYYKKLF.

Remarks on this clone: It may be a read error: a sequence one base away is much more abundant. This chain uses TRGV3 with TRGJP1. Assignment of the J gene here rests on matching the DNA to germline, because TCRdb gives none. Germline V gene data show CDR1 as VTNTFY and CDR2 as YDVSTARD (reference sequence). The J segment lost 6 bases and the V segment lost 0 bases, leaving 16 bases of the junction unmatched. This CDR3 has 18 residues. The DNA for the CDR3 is TGTGCCACCTGGGACAGGCCAGGGCTTTATGCCGCTGGTTGGTTCAAGATATTT. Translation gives CATWDRPGLYAAGWFKIF.

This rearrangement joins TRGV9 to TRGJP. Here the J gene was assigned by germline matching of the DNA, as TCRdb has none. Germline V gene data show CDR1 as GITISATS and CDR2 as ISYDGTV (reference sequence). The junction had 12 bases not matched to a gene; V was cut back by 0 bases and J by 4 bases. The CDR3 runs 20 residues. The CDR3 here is CALWEVQVPYQELGKKIKVF. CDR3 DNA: TGTGCCTTGTGGGAGGTGCAAGTTCCCTATCAAGAGTTGGGCAAAAAAATCAAGGTATTT.

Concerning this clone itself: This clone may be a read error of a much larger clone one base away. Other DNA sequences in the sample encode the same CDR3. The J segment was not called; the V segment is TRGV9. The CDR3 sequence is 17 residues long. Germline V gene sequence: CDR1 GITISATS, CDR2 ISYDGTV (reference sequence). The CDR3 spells CALWEVHSGKFYYKKLF. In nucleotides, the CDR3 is TGTGCCTTGTGGGAGGTGCATTCGGGAAAATTTTATTATAAGAAACTCTTC.

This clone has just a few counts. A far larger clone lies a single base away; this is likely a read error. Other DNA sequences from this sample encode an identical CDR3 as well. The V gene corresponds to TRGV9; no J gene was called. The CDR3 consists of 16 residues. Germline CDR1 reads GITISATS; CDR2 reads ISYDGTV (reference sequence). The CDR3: CALWEVQELGKKIKVF. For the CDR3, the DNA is TGTGCCTTGTGGGAGGTGCAAGAGTTGGGCAAAAAAATCAAGGTGTTT.